The count of the clone carrying this T cell receptor (beta chain) is one. Its antigen remains unidentified. The CDR3 runs 13 residues. The V gene lost 10 bases and the J gene lost 0 bases, with 12 bases spanning the gap. A J-beta primer mix and a sample-barcoded 5' primer were used in a second PCR of roughly 7 to 12 cycles. MiXCR, run by TCRdb on the 5' RACE reads, gives a single entry per CDR3 protein. The sample lists a few hundred thousand distinct CDR3 sequences, about 25% occurring once. Roughly 10 milliliters of peripheral blood were drawn from each donor. These data belong to a study of blood T cells in healthy people across ages. The study, taken as a whole, reports: Naive CD4+ cell counts and diversity both ran higher in long-lived than in aged donors. There was a strong correlation between TCR beta diversity and naive T cell percentage.

In addition, the sample was reused for a study of T cells of mothers and their children.

This receptor was identified in a boy aged 2 to 10 in good health. The genes are TRBV12-3 or TRBV12-4 and TRBJ2-5; tentative D call: TRBD2 (6 bases). Sequenced input: blood. The CDR3 is CAIGGWNQETQYF. The CDR3 bases are TGTGCCATTGGAGGGTGGAACCAAGAGACCCAGTACTTC.